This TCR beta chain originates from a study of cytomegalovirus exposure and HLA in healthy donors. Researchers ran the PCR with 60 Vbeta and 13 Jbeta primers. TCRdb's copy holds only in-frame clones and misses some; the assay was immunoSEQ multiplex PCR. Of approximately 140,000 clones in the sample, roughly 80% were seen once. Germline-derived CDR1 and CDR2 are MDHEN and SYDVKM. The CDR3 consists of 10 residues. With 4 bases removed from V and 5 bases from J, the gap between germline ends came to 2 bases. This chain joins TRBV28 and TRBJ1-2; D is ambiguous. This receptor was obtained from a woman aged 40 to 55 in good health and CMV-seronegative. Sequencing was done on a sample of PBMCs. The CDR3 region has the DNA TGTGCCAGCAGTTCTTATGGCTACACCTTC. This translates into CASSSYGYTF.